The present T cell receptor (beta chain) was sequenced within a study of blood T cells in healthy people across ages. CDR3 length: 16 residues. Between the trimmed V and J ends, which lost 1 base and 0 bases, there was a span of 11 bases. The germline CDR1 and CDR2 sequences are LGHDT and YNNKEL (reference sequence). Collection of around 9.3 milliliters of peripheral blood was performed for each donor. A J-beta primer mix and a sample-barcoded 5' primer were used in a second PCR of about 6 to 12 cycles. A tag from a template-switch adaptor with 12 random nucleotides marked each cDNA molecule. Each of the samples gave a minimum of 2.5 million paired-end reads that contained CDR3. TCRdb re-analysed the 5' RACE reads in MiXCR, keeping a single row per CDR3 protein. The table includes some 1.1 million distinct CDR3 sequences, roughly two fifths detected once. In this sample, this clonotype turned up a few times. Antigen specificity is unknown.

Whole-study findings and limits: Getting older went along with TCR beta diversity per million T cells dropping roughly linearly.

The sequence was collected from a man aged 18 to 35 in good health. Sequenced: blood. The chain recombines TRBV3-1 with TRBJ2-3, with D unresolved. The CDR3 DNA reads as TGTGCCAGCAGCCAAGTCGGCGCGGATAGCACAGATACGCAGTATTTT. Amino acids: CASSQVGADSTDTQYF.